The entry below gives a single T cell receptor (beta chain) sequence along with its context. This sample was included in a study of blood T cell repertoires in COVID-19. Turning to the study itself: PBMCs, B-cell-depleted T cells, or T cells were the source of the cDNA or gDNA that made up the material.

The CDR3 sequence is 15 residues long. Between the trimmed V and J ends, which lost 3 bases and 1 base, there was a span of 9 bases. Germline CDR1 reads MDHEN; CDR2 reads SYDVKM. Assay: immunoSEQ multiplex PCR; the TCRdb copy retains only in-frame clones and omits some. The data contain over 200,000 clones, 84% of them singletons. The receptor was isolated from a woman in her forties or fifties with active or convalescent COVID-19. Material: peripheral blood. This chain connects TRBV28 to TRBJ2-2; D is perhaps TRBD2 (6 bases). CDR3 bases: TGTGCCAGCAGTTTCGGGCGGGGGAACACCGGGGAGCTGTTTTTT. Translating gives CASSFGRGNTGELFF.